These 31 T cell receptor beta chains were sequenced from one sample in a study of T cell changes during pregnancy in multiple sclerosis. Libraries were prepared by immunoSEQ multiplex PCR; TCRdb keeps only in-frame clonotypes and omits some of them. The table lists 45,000 to 75,000 clones, 80% to 95% of them singletons. Sequencing used peripheral blood, obtained in the first trimester of pregnancy. Receptors originate from a female donor with multiple sclerosis, enrolled in a pregnancy study.

This chain connects TRBV6-1 to TRBJ1-4; D not resolved. V dropped 4 bases and J dropped 0 bases, with 9 bases sitting between them. CDR3 length: 15 residues. Per the germline V gene, CDR1 is MNHNS and CDR2 is SASEGT. The CDR3 nucleotides read TGTGCCAGCAGTGCAACATCCGCAACTAATGAAAAACTGTTTTTT. Amino acid sequence: CASSATSATNEKLFF.

The chain is built from TRBV5-4 and TRBJ2-3, with 10 nucleotides matching TRBD2. V was pared by 2 bases and J by 5 bases, with 5 bases of the junction left unmatched. The CDR3 consists of 15 residues. The germline V gene encodes CDR1 SGHNT and CDR2 YYREEE (reference sequence). CDR3 sequence: CASSLAGGRVDTQYF. Written as DNA, the CDR3 is TGTGCCAGCAGCTTAGCGGGGGGGCGGGTAGATACGCAGTATTTT.

This chain uses TRBV5-1 with TRBJ2-7; 9 positions match TRBD2. From germline, CDR1 is SGHRS and CDR2 YFSETQ. This CDR3 spans 14 amino acids. Unmatched junction bases numbered 9, after V lost 7 bases and J lost 4 bases. DNA of the CDR3: TGCGCCAGCTCCGTTATCAGCGGGGGGTACGAGCAGTACTTC. Translation: CASSVISGGYEQYF.

The chain employs TRBV5-4 and TRBJ2-7; TRBD1 agrees at 7 bases. The CDR3 runs to 14 residues. Trimming cost V 4 bases and J 4 bases; bases outside gene matches: 8. Germline-derived CDR1 and CDR2 are SGHNT and YYREEE (reference sequence). The CDR3 is CASSQGQSLYEQYF. The CDR3 DNA follows: TGTGCCAGCAGCCAGGGACAGAGTCTATACGAGCAGTACTTC.

The rearrangement joins TRBV25-1 to TRBJ2-7; 11 bases agree with TRBD1. The CDR3 extends over 14 amino acids. Trimming took 7 bases from V and 4 from J; bases not matched to a gene: 6. Germline V gene sequence: CDR1 MGHDK, CDR2 SYGVNS. Here the CDR3 reads CASKGTGGPYEQYF. CDR3 in DNA: TGTGCCAGCAAAGGGACAGGGGGTCCTTACGAGCAGTACTTC.

This chain connects TRBV9 to TRBJ2-5, with TRBD2 identical over 8 bases. Trimming removed 2 bases from V and 4 bases from J; junction bases left unmatched: 10. Per germline, CDR1 SGDLS and CDR2 YYNGEE. This CDR3 comprises 16 residues. This CDR3 reads CASSVSPGGFGETQYF. In DNA form, the CDR3 reads TGTGCCAGCAGCGTTTCCCCGGGGGGGTTCGGAGAGACCCAGTACTTC.

V and J are TRBV9 and TRBJ2-7, with 9 bases matching TRBD1. Germline V gives CDR1 SGDLS, CDR2 YYNGEE. V lost 0 bases, J lost 5 bases, and 15 bases stayed unmatched. There are 18 residues in the CDR3. CDR3 DNA: TGTGCCAGCAGCGTAGATCACAGGGGACAGGGTATTAGAGACGAGCAGTACTTC. It specifies CASSVDHRGQGIRDEQYF.

The gene calls are TRBV11-2 and TRBJ1-3, with 7 positions matching TRBD1. The CDR3 has 17 amino acids. V trimming: 4 bases; J trimming: 1 base; junction bases outside the gene matches: 10. In germline, CDR1 is SGHAT, CDR2 FQNNGV. The CDR3 reads CASSSLPTTGSGNTIYF. CDR3 coding DNA: TGTGCCAGCAGCTCCCTCCCGACGACAGGGTCTGGAAACACCATATATTTT. The variable domain in full, with the rest retrieved from reference TRBV11-2 and TRBJ1-3, is EAGVAQSPRYKIIEKRQSVAFWCNPISGHATLYWYQQILGQGPKLLIQFQNNGVVDDSQLPKDRFSAERLKGVDSTLKIQPAKLEDSAVYLCASSSLPTTGSGNTIYFGEGSWLTVV.

The chain is built from TRBV9 and TRBJ2-2; D unresolved. The germline V gene has CDR1 SGDLS and CDR2 YYNGEE. Trimming shortened V by 0 bases and J by 0 bases, and 9 bases separated the two germline ends. The CDR3 length is 16 residues. The CDR3 spells CASSVDLVANTGELFF. CDR3 bases: TGTGCCAGCAGCGTAGATCTAGTGGCGAACACCGGGGAGCTGTTTTTT.

In DNA form, the CDR3 reads TGTGCCAGTAGTATCGGCGGGTTCACTGAAGCTTTCTTT. Protein: CASSIGGFTEAFF. The chain couples TRBV19 to TRBJ1-1; D unclear. The CDR3 covers 13 residues. Germline CDR1 LNHDA, CDR2 SQIVND (reference sequence). V was cut by 3 bases and J by 4 bases, with 9 bases left in between.

This clone was seen only once. The rearrangement links TRBV9 to TRBJ1-3; a weak D match, TRBD1 (5 bases). The CDR3 loop spans 13 amino acids. Germline-derived CDR1 and CDR2 are SGDLS and YYNGEE. Trimming left V 7 bases short and J 4 bases short, with 12 bases between. Written as DNA, the CDR3 is TGTGCCAGCGGGGGGGAGACAGGAAACACCATATATTTT. Amino acids: CASGGETGNTIYF.

This sequence joins TRBV12-5 and TRBJ2-5; D might be TRBD2 (7 bases). The CDR3 sequence is 14 residues long. The V end lost 1 base, the J end lost 3 bases, and 9 bases lay between the germline ends. CDR1 and CDR2 (germline): LGHNT, FRNRAP. This CDR3 is CASGLEGGEETQYF. CDR3 in DNA: TGTGCTAGTGGTTTGGAGGGGGGGGAAGAGACCCAGTACTTC.

The rearrangement uses TRBV6-5 and TRBJ2-3; 11 bases are a match to TRBD2. The CDR3 spans 16 residues. The V gene end was trimmed by 2 bases and the J gene end by 6 bases; junction bases not matched to a gene: 7. Germline V lookup: CDR1 MNHEY, CDR2 SVGAGI. CDR3 in amino acids: CASSYRPSGGRDTQYF. In DNA, the CDR3 is TGTGCCAGCAGTTACCGGCCTAGCGGGGGGCGCGATACGCAGTATTTT.

J is TRBJ2-1 and V is TRBV19, with 9 bases that match TRBD2. The V gene end was trimmed by 3 bases and the J gene end by 5 bases; junction bases not matched to a gene: 8. CDR3 length equals 16 residues. CDR1 is LNHDA, CDR2 SQIVND, per germline (reference sequence). Here the CDR3 reads CASSMGLAFINNEQFF. CDR3 nucleotides: TGTGCCAGTAGTATGGGACTAGCCTTCATAAACAATGAGCAGTTCTTC.

The gene calls are TRBV7-8 and TRBJ1-1; D remains ambiguous. Germline V gene data show CDR1 as SGHVS and CDR2 as FQNEAQ. V was trimmed by 2 bases and J by 7 bases, leaving 11 bases between them. This CDR3 is 13 amino acids long. The CDR3 nucleotides read TGTGCCAGCAGCTTACTTGTGGCAGGTGAAGCTTTCTTT. Translating gives CASSLLVAGEAFF.

The chain joins TRBV9 to TRBJ2-7, with TRBD2 matching over 14 bases. V lost 0 bases and J lost 5; bases outside the gene matches: 10. The CDR3 contains 18 residues. Germline values: CDR1 SGDLS, CDR2 YYNGEE. As DNA, the CDR3 is TGTGCCAGCAGCGTAGATCCCGGGGGACTAGCGGGGGCCCACGAGCAGTACTTC. This sequence encodes CASSVDPGGLAGAHEQYF. Combining the CDR3 with reference TRBV9 and TRBJ2-7 gives the whole variable domain DSGVTQTPKHLITATGQRVTLRCSPRSGDLSVYWYQQSLDQGLQFLIQYYNGEERAKGNILERFSAQQFPDLHSELNLSSLELGDSALYFCASSVDPGGLAGAHEQYFGPGTRLTVT.

The chain joins TRBV30 to TRBJ1-2; D unresolved. The CDR3 length is 15 residues. Trimming stripped 1 base from V and 4 bases from J, with 16 bases between. CDR1 GTSNPN and CDR2 SVGIG come from the germline V gene (reference sequence). CDR3 amino acids: CAWSDREVGSYGYTF. The CDR3 nucleotides are TGTGCCTGGAGTGACCGGGAGGTGGGCAGCTATGGCTACACCTTC. Full variable domain (missing parts from reference TRBV30 and TRBJ1-2): SQTIHQWPATLVQPVGSPLSLECTVEGTSNPNLYWYRQAAGRGLQLLFYSVGIGQISSEVPQNLSASRPQDRQFILSSKKLLLSDSGFYLCAWSDREVGSYGYTFGSGTRLTVV.

This chain uses TRBV5-6 with TRBJ2-7; 12 bases are a match to TRBD2. CDR1 and CDR2 from the germline V gene are SGHDT and YYEEEE. CDR3 length: 14 amino acids. V lost 3 bases, J lost 6 bases, and 4 bases stayed unmatched. CDR3 in DNA: TGTGCCAGCAGCTCTAGCGGGGGGGCCAGCGAGCAGTACTTC. This translates into CASSSSGGASEQYF.

This chain connects TRBV4-3 to TRBJ2-7; 7 nucleotides agree with TRBD2. The germline V gene has CDR1 LGHNA and CDR2 YSLEER. Trimming removed 1 base from V and 2 bases from J; junction bases left unmatched: 5. The CDR3 covers 15 residues. CDR3 sequence: CASSQGGGGTYEQYF. CDR3 DNA sequence: TGCGCCAGCAGCCAAGGGGGCGGGGGTACCTACGAGCAGTACTTC.

J is TRBJ2-3 and V is TRBV7-2, with D possibly matching TRBD1 (5 bases). Germline V gives CDR1 SGHTA, CDR2 FQGNSA. The CDR3 runs 15 residues. Trimming took off 1 base at V and 1 base at J, with 9 bases between the two ends. The CDR3, as DNA: TGTGCCAGCAGCTTAGGAGGCAGGGGCACAGATACGCAGTATTTT. Protein sequence: CASSLGGRGTDTQYF.

The rearrangement joins TRBV7-2 to TRBJ2-3, with TRBD2 identical over 8 bases. Germline CDR1 and CDR2: SGHTA and FQGNSA. J was trimmed by 0 bases and V by 3 bases; bases with no gene match: 5. The CDR3 runs 16 residues. CDR3 residues: CASSFIAGPSTDTQYF. CDR3 DNA: TGTGCCAGCAGCTTCATAGCGGGGCCCAGCACAGATACGCAGTATTTT.

The chain joins TRBV7-2 to TRBJ1-2; perhaps TRBD1 as D (5 bases). Per germline, CDR1 SGHTA and CDR2 FQGNSA. Trimming left V 3 bases short and J 4 bases short, with 9 bases between. The CDR3 length is 13 residues. The CDR3 bases are TGTGCCAGCAGCTTTCAGGGAGGCTATGGCTACACCTTC. Translated: CASSFQGGYGYTF.

This sequence joins TRBV30 and TRBJ2-2; D unclear. V was clipped by 3 bases and J by 6 bases, with 8 bases between them. The CDR3 spans 12 residues. Germline-derived CDR1 and CDR2 are GTSNPN and SVGIG (reference sequence). CDR3: CAWRAGPGELFF. CDR3 nucleotides: TGTGCCTGGAGAGCAGGCCCCGGGGAGCTGTTTTTT.

This chain joins TRBV7-2 and TRBJ1-6, with 7 bases matching TRBD1. Trimming cost V 8 bases and J 7 bases; bases outside gene matches: 8. The CDR3 sequence is 14 residues long. Germline V lookup: CDR1 SGHTA, CDR2 FQGNSA. CDR3 nucleotide sequence: TGTGCCAGCCTAATTACAGGGGCAAATTCACCCCTCCACTTT. Residues: CASLITGANSPLHF.

The count of this clone is one. The rearrangement joins TRBV6-5 to TRBJ1-2; D not resolved. The CDR3 totals 16 residues. The V end lost 0 bases, the J end lost 0 bases, and 11 bases lay between the germline ends. Germline CDR1 is MNHEY and CDR2 is SVGAGI. The CDR3 bases are TGTGCCAGCAGTTACTCGGTGACCGGAGCTAACTATGGCTACACCTTC. It codes for CASSYSVTGANYGYTF.

V gene TRBV19 combines with J gene TRBJ1-3; no definite D call. This CDR3 is built from 15 residues. V was clipped by 7 bases and J by 0 bases, with 13 bases between them. CDR1 and CDR2 from the germline V gene are LNHDA and SQIVND (reference sequence). The CDR3 DNA reads TGTGCCAGTACGCGCTATCGTGGCTCTGGAAACACCATATATTTT. Amino acid sequence: CASTRYRGSGNTIYF. The whole variable domain, filled in from reference TRBV19 and TRBJ1-3, reads DGGITQSPKYLFRKEGQNVTLSCEQNLNHDAMYWYRQDPGQGLRLIYYSQIVNDFQKGDIAEGYSVSREKKESFPLTVTSAQKNPTAFYLCASTRYRGSGNTIYFGEGSWLTVV.

V usage is TRBV30 and J usage is TRBJ1-1; 7 bases agree with TRBD1. Germline assignment: CDR1 GTSNPN and CDR2 SVGIG (reference sequence). The CDR3 contains 12 residues. V dropped 2 bases and J dropped 4; count of bases not matched to a gene: 1. In nucleotides, the CDR3 is TGTGCCTGGAGTTCAGGGGGCACTGAAGCTTTCTTT. Amino acids: CAWSSGGTEAFF.

The J gene is TRBJ1-3, the V gene TRBV27, with 7 positions matching TRBD1. Per germline, CDR1 MNHEY and CDR2 SMNVEV (reference sequence). The CDR3 totals 16 residues. The trim removed 4 bases at V and 1 base at J, leaving 7 bases unmatched. The CDR3 sequence: CASSSPGGPSGNTIYF. In DNA form, the CDR3 reads TGTGCCAGCAGTTCTCCAGGGGGTCCTTCTGGAAACACCATATATTTT.

V gene TRBV29-1 combines with J gene TRBJ1-3, with D unresolved. Trimming pared 4 bases from V and 0 bases from J, leaving 7 bases between. The CDR3 totals 13 residues. The V gene's germline CDR1 is SQVTM and CDR2 ANQGSEA. CDR3 protein: CSVAGFSGNTIYF. The CDR3 DNA reads TGCAGCGTTGCGGGGTTCTCTGGAAACACCATATATTTT. The full variable domain, with the rest looked up from reference TRBV29-1 and TRBJ1-3, is SAVISQKPSRDICQRGTSLTIQCQVDSQVTMMFWYRQQPGQSLTLIATANQGSEATYESGFVIDKFPISRPNLTFSTLTVSNMSPEDSSIYLCSVAGFSGNTIYFGEGSWLTVV.

Only one count was recorded for this clone. The chain links TRBV6-5 to TRBJ1-5; 8 bases are a match to TRBD1. CDR1 is MNHEY and CDR2 is SVGAGI in the germline V gene. V gave up 6 bases and J gave up 7 bases; unmatched junction bases: 5. The CDR3 contains 13 residues. The CDR3 reads CASSKTGDQPQHF. The CDR3 DNA sequence: TGTGCCAGCAGCAAGACAGGGGACCAGCCCCAGCATTTT.

J is TRBJ1-6 and V is TRBV5-6; D ambiguous. The germline CDR1 and CDR2 sequences are SGHDT and YYEEEE. The CDR3 sequence is 17 residues long. Trimming took off 4 bases at V and 0 bases at J, with 14 bases between the two ends. CDR3 sequence (DNA): TGTGCCAGCAGCCCGGGTAGGGCGGGCTCCTATAATTCACCCCTCCACTTT. Translated: CASSPGRAGSYNSPLHF. Variable domain in full (rest from reference TRBV5-6 and TRBJ1-6): DAGVTQSPTHLIKTRGQQVTLRCSPKSGHDTVSWYQQALGQGPQFIFQYYEEEERQRGNFPDRFSGHQFPNYSSELNVNALLLGDSALYLCASSPGRAGSYNSPLHFGNGTRLTVT.